The entry below gives a single T cell receptor (beta chain) sequence along with its context. Its antigen remains unidentified. It has no much larger one-base neighbor in the sample; base qualities were not kept. Using the deep immunoSEQ assay, multiplex PCR amplified TCR CDR3 regions from genomic DNA. Extracted genomic DNA from each cell subset was distributed evenly across all wells of several immunoSEQ 96-well plates, and each plate was treated as a replicate. For sorted subsets, each replicate PCR was loaded with around 200 ng genomic DNA, equivalent to about 33,000 T cell genomes. The purified libraries were quantified using a Qubit 3.0 fluorometer, sized with a Bioanalyzer 2100, and then quantified again using the KAPA Library Quantification kit. Every immunoSEQ 96-well plate was sequenced on a separate single-read 150-cycle Illumina NextSeq 550 flow cell. In the authors' own workflow: Because only junctional sequences without quality scores were contained in the immunoSEQ output, filtering matching that applied to full-length reads could not be performed. Sequences were annotated with PyIR, a Python wrapper for IgBLAST v1.9, using IMGT germline references to assign V/J genes and CDR3. Reads were filtered out if the reads had weak V/J assignments (E-value above 1e-6), no CDR3, stop codons, out-of-frame junctions, or ambiguous translated residues. V3J clonotypes were defined by identical inferred V gene, J gene, and CDR3 amino acid sequence. The percentage overlap between two repertoires was calculated by dividing the number of shared unique clonotypes by the size of the smaller repertoire. RTK rarefaction, the Chao1 estimator, and Recon v2.1 estimates of unobserved clonotypes were used to assess repertoire richness. Generation probabilities for all TCRbeta clonotypes obtained by the gDNA method from a few donors were computed using OLGA. TCRdb holds this immuneACCESS table with in-frame rearrangements only. Some clones are missing; in checked studies, unresolved V genes explain under half, and the rest has no known cause. V and J calls and clone size come straight from that table; D and trimming were deduced from the DNA. This sample gives some 2 million clones in total; over 85% of them show up just once. Of the sample, 0.1% to 0.15% falls within the top ten clones.

This sample was included in a study of shared clonotypes between healthy human individuals (dated by TCRdb to the early 2020s). About the full investigation: Three men and two women, aged 18 to 49 years, made up the cohort. For each donor, CD4 naive and CD4 memory were each run on three plates, CD8 naive on two plates, and CD8 memory on one plate. To increase sequencing depth and limit assay-specific biases, different laboratories used diverse techniques to prepare libraries and sequence TCR repertoires. To estimate repertoire size and how much clonotypes are shared between individuals, the study performed deep sequencing of blood TCR repertoires from roughly five healthy adults. Each donor's leukapheresis produced roughly between about 0.8 and 8.9 billion PBMCs.

The germline V gene sets CDR1 to MNHNS and CDR2 to SASEGT. Its CDR3 holds 16 amino acids, cysteine through phenylalanine. Left in the record is the CDR3 DNA by itself, 48 bases read in frame from the first base. V and J lose 4 bases and 9 bases, and a span of 22 bases separates them. Broader findings and caveats from the paper: Sampling was restricted to blood, and TCR repertoires in tissues likely differ from the TCR repertoires found in blood. Rarefaction of sorted-subset datasets indicated incomplete sequencing despite the large sequencing depth. Based on pairwise subsampling, the degree of clonotype sharing among donors was expected to be affected by sequencing depth. Naive subsets generally had larger estimated clonotype richness than memory subsets. When a few donors were compared, the shared fraction of clonotypes was around 4.6% for naive CD4, around 3.6% for naive CD8, about 2.4% for memory CD4, and around 0.37% for memory CD8. Compared with non-shared clonotypes, clonotypes shared by all four sorted-subset donors had higher generation probabilities. The genetic and exposure-history diversity represented was limited by the small number of donors.

The donors were healthy, HIV-negative adults who had no recently reported acute infections or vaccinations. Only Caucasian adults living in Nashville, Tennessee, USA were represented among the donors. CD4+ T cells were enriched through magnetic negative selection, after which naive cells were positively selected on CD45RA and the remaining negative fraction served as the memory subset. Blood was collected by leukapheresis, and PBMCs were isolated by Ficoll-Histopaque density gradient centrifugation and then cryopreserved in liquid nitrogen vapor phase. Purity and quantity of every magnetically sorted T cell population were checked by analytical flow cytometry. Genomic DNA was isolated from every sorted fraction and measured by UV absorbance on a Nanodrop 2000c.

Rearrangement joined TRBV6-1 to TRBJ2-1, with TRBD1 perhaps the D gene, on 6 matching bases. The sample taken for sequencing was naive CD4+ T cells sorted from blood. Explained via the paper, the cell subset or site label denotes: CD45RA+ positively selected. The clonotype originates from a man aged 18 to 35 in good health. The CDR3 region has the sequence CASSVVGTGWVSEQFF. The DNA sequence is as follows: TGTGCCAGCAGTGTTGTAGGTACAGGGTGGGTAAGTGAGCAGTTCTTC.